Listed below are T cell receptor beta chains from one sample, sequenced in a study of response to subunit inactivated influenza vaccine. MiXCR, run by TCRdb on the RT-PCR reads, gives a single entry per CDR3 protein. The sample shows over 750,000 distinct CDR3 sequences, 21% of them seen only once. The sample here was PBMCs from blood, taken about 5 days after vaccination. These receptors were taken from a man aged 45-60 years who received an inactivated influenza vaccine. The CDR3 runs from the conserved cysteine through the conserved F or W. A D gene is named only where the DNA matches it firmly. The size entry is marked missing in some rows and otherwise reads once, few, many or a size class.

v_call: TRBV7-3; d_call: -; clone_size: -; j_call: TRBJ2-7; cdr3_length: 14; cdr3_nt: TGTGCCAGCAGCGTCGCCCGGGACGACTACGAGCAGTACTTC; cdr3_aa: CASSVARDDYEQYF
v_call: TRBV7-9; d_call: -; clone_size: -; j_call: TRBJ2-7; cdr3_length: 14; cdr3_nt: TGTGCCAGCACCTTGGGGGACACTACCTACGAGCAGTACTTC; cdr3_aa: CASTLGDTTYEQYF
v_call: TRBV9; d_call: -; clone_size: many; j_call: TRBJ2-6; cdr3_length: 17; cdr3_nt: TGTGCCAGCACCATTGGGGGAGGTGCTTCTGGGGCCAACGTCCTGACTTTC; cdr3_aa: CASTIGGGASGANVLTF
v_call: TRBV7-2; d_call: -; clone_size: -; j_call: TRBJ2-1; cdr3_length: 15; cdr3_nt: TGTGCCAGCAGCTCCTCTTTCAGCTCCTACAATGAGCAGTTCTTC; cdr3_aa: CASSSSFSSYNEQFF
v_call: TRBV5-6; d_call: -; clone_size: many; j_call: TRBJ2-1; cdr3_length: 13; cdr3_nt: TGTGCCAGCAGCTCGGACCTGTACAATGAGCAGTTCTTC; cdr3_aa: CASSSDLYNEQFF
v_call: TRBV28; d_call: -; clone_size: many; j_call: TRBJ2-3; cdr3_length: 17; cdr3_nt: TGTGCCAGCAGTTTGCCCCGAGGCGGGGTGGGAACAGATACGCAGTATTTT; cdr3_aa: CASSLPRGGVGTDTQYF
v_call: TRBV7-6; d_call: TRBD1; clone_size: -; j_call: TRBJ1-1; cdr3_length: 15; cdr3_nt: TGTGCCAGCAGCATGGACAGGGTCGGCCACACTGAAGCTTTCTTT; cdr3_aa: CASSMDRVGHTEAFF
v_call: TRBV20-1; d_call: TRBD1; clone_size: few; j_call: TRBJ1-1; cdr3_length: 13; cdr3_nt: TGCAGCGCCCGGACAGGGAGGAACACTGAAGCTTTCTTT; cdr3_aa: CSARTGRNTEAFF
v_call: TRBV7-9; d_call: -; clone_size: many; j_call: TRBJ2-1; cdr3_length: 14; cdr3_nt: TGTGCCAGCAGCTTAGTCGGCCGCTACAATGAGCAGTTCTTC; cdr3_aa: CASSLVGRYNEQFF
v_call: TRBV9; d_call: -; clone_size: -; j_call: TRBJ2-3; cdr3_length: 15; cdr3_nt: TGTGCCAGCAGCGTAGTGGGGGACCGCACAGATACGCAGTATTTT; cdr3_aa: CASSVVGDRTDTQYF
v_call: TRBV12-3/TRBV12-4; d_call: -; clone_size: few; j_call: TRBJ1-5; cdr3_length: 12; cdr3_nt: TGTGCCAGCAGTTTTCGTGAGGGGCCCCAGCATTTT; cdr3_aa: CASSFREGPQHF
v_call: TRBV12-3/TRBV12-4; d_call: -; clone_size: few; j_call: TRBJ1-4; cdr3_length: 15; cdr3_nt: TGTGCCAGCAGTTTGTTCGGGGGCCGTGGTGAAAAACTGTTTTTT; cdr3_aa: CASSLFGGRGEKLFF
v_call: TRBV12-3/TRBV12-4; d_call: TRBD2; clone_size: few; j_call: TRBJ2-5; cdr3_length: 15; cdr3_nt: TGTGCCAGCAGTAAACTAGCGGGGGGGCCAGAGACCCAGTACTTC; cdr3_aa: CASSKLAGGPETQYF
v_call: TRBV10-3; d_call: TRBD1; clone_size: -; j_call: TRBJ2-3; cdr3_length: 14; cdr3_nt: TGTGCCACGACCGGGACAGAAGCGACAGATACGCAGTATTTT; cdr3_aa: CATTGTEATDTQYF
v_call: TRBV10-3; d_call: TRBD1; clone_size: -; j_call: TRBJ2-1; cdr3_length: 14; cdr3_nt: TGTGCCACCTCAAGAACAGGGGACCGCGATGAGCAGTTCTTC; cdr3_aa: CATSRTGDRDEQFF
v_call: TRBV12-3/TRBV12-4; d_call: TRBD1; clone_size: few; j_call: TRBJ2-3; cdr3_length: 16; cdr3_nt: TGTGCCAGCAGTTTAACGGGACAGTCTAGAACAGATACGCAGTATTTT; cdr3_aa: CASSLTGQSRTDTQYF
v_call: TRBV20-1; d_call: -; clone_size: -; j_call: TRBJ1-1; cdr3_length: 13; cdr3_nt: TGCAGTGCCATAGTGCAGGGCCGAACTGAAGCTTTCTTT; cdr3_aa: CSAIVQGRTEAFF
v_call: TRBV4-1; d_call: -; clone_size: -; j_call: TRBJ2-6; cdr3_length: 16; cdr3_nt: TGTGCCAGCAGCCCTGGGCCCGTCTCTGGGGCCAACGTCCTGACTTTC; cdr3_aa: CASSPGPVSGANVLTF
v_call: TRBV20-1; d_call: TRBD2; clone_size: few; j_call: TRBJ2-7; cdr3_length: 14; cdr3_nt: TGCAGTGCTTATAGCGGGGGTTACTCCTACGAGCAGTACTTC; cdr3_aa: CSAYSGGYSYEQYF
v_call: TRBV6-1; d_call: TRBD1; clone_size: many; j_call: TRBJ1-1; cdr3_length: 15; cdr3_nt: TGTGCCAGCAGGCGACAGGGGGCGAGGGACACTGAAGCTTTCTTT; cdr3_aa: CASRRQGARDTEAFF
v_call: TRBV7-2; d_call: -; clone_size: -; j_call: TRBJ2-7; cdr3_length: 15; cdr3_nt: TGTGCCAGCGCGGAGTGGTATTCGATTTCCTACGAGCAGTACTTC; cdr3_aa: CASAEWYSISYEQYF
v_call: TRBV24-1; d_call: TRBD2; clone_size: few; j_call: TRBJ2-1; cdr3_length: 14; cdr3_nt: TGTGCCACCAGAGGACTAGCGGACTACAATGAGCAGTTCTTC; cdr3_aa: CATRGLADYNEQFF
v_call: TRBV4-1; d_call: TRBD2; clone_size: -; j_call: TRBJ2-5; cdr3_length: 16; cdr3_nt: TGCGCCAGCAGCCTCACGACTAGCGGACCCCAAGAGACCCAGTACTTC; cdr3_aa: CASSLTTSGPQETQYF
v_call: TRBV27; d_call: -; clone_size: -; j_call: TRBJ1-2; cdr3_length: 14; cdr3_nt: TGTGCCAGCAGTTTCGGGGGGACGAACTATGGCTACACCTTC; cdr3_aa: CASSFGGTNYGYTF
v_call: TRBV7-2; d_call: -; clone_size: -; j_call: TRBJ1-1; cdr3_length: 15; cdr3_nt: TGTGCCAGCAGCTTAGGGGTAGGCCTGAACACTGAAGCTTTCTTT; cdr3_aa: CASSLGVGLNTEAFF
v_call: TRBV7-2; d_call: TRBD1; clone_size: -; j_call: TRBJ2-7; cdr3_length: 15; cdr3_nt: TGTGCCAGCAGCATCAGGGGGCGAGCATCGGACGAGCAGTACTTC; cdr3_aa: CASSIRGRASDEQYF
v_call: TRBV7-8; d_call: -; clone_size: few; j_call: TRBJ1-5; cdr3_length: 15; cdr3_nt: TGTGCCAGCAGTTCATTCGGTCCGGGGAATCAGCCCCAGCATTTT; cdr3_aa: CASSSFGPGNQPQHF
v_call: TRBV6-5; d_call: TRBD1; clone_size: -; j_call: TRBJ2-7; cdr3_length: 15; cdr3_nt: TGTGCCAGCAGTTACGCGGGACAGGGTAGTGGCGAGCAGTACTTC; cdr3_aa: CASSYAGQGSGEQYF